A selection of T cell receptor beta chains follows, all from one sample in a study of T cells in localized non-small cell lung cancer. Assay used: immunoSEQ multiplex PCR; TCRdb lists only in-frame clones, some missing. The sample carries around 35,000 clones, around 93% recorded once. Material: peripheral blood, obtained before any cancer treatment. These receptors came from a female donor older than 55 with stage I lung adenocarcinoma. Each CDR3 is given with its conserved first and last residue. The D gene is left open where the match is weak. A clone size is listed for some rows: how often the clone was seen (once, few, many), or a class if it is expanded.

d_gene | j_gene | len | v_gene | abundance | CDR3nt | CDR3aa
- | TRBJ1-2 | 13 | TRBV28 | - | TGTGCCAGCAGCCCAGGGGTCGGCTATGGCTACACCTTC | CASSPGVGYGYTF
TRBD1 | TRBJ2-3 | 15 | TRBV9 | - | TGTGCCAGCAGCGCCATGACAGGGCAAGGAGATACGCAGTATTTT | CASSAMTGQGDTQYF
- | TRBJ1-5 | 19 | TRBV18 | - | TGTGCCAGCTCGTCTAAGGAGCCCGGGCCATTGCTCAGGAATCAGCCCCAGCATTTT | CASSSKEPGPLLRNQPQHF
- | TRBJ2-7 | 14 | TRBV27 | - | TGTGCCAGCATGATCTCGGCAGCTTCCTACGAGCAGTACTTC | CASMISAASYEQYF
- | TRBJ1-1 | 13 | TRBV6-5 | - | TGTGCCAGCAGTTACCCGGGGGCGTCTGAAGCTTTCTTT | CASSYPGASEAFF
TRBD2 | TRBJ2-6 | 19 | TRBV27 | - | TGTGCCAGCAGTTCCCTACTAGCGGGAGGATTTACTGGGGCCAACGTCCTGACTTTC | CASSSLLAGGFTGANVLTF
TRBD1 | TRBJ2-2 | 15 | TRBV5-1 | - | TGCGCCAGCAGCATGACAGGGCCGGACACCGGGGAGCTGTTTTTT | CASSMTGPDTGELFF
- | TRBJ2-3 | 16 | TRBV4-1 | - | TGCGCCAGCAGCCAAGGTTGGGGACTTCGCACAGATACGCAGTATTTT | CASSQGWGLRTDTQYF
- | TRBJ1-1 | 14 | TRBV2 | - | TGTGCCAGCAGTGAAGATCTAGGGAACACTGAAGCTTTCTTT | CASSEDLGNTEAFF
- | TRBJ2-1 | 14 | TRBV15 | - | TGTGCCACCAGCAGAAACGGGGGATACAATGAGCAGTTCTTC | CATSRNGGYNEQFF
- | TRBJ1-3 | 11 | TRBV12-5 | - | TGTGCTAGTGGTTTGACAACAGGGATGAATTTT | CASGLTTGMNF
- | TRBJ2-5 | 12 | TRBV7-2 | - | TGTGCCAGCAGTTCGTACCAAGAGACCCAGTACTTC | CASSSYQETQYF
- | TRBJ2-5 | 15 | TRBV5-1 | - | TGCGCCAGCAGCGTAATGAGAATTAGGCAAGAGACCCAGTACTTC | CASSVMRIRQETQYF
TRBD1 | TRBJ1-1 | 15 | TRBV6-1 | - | TGTGCCAGCAGTGATATAGGGGGCAGGGCCACTGAAGCTTTCTTT | CASSDIGGRATEAFF
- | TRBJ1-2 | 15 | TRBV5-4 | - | TGTGCCAGCAGCTTCGGGGGGCAAAATAACTATGGCTACACCTTC | CASSFGGQNNYGYTF
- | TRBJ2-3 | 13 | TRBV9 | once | TGTGCCAGCAGCGTACCCGGGACAGATACGCAGTATTTT | CASSVPGTDTQYF
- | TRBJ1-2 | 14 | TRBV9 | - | TGTGCCAGCAGCCCCGGACTTATGCGGGGTGGCTACACCTTC | CASSPGLMRGGYTF
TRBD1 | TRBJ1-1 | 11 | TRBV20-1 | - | TGCAGTGCAAACGGACAGGGTGAAGCTTTCTTT | CSANGQGEAFF
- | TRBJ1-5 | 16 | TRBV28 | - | TGTGCCAGCAGTTCTAGACAGAGGTTTTCCAATCAGCCCCAGCATTTT | CASSSRQRFSNQPQHF
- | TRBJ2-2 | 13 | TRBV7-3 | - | TGTGCCAGCAGCCCACAGGGTATCGGGGAGCTGTTTTTT | CASSPQGIGELFF
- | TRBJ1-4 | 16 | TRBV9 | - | TGTGCCAGCAGCGTAGCCGGTAGGGGAACTAATGAAAAACTGTTTTTT | CASSVAGRGTNEKLFF
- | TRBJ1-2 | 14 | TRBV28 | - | TGTGCCAGCAGTTTCACAGGGACCGGCTATGGCTACACCTTC | CASSFTGTGYGYTF
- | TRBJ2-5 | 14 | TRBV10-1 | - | TGCGCCAGCAGTGAGGCCGGACAGCAAGAGACCCAGTACTTC | CASSEAGQQETQYF
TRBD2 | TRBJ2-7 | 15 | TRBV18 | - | TGTGCCAGCTCGCCAAGACTAGCGGGGAGCTACGAGCAGTACTTC | CASSPRLAGSYEQYF
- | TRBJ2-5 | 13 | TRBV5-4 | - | TGTGCCAGCAGCTTGGTAGGGGAAGAGACCCAGTACTTC | CASSLVGEETQYF
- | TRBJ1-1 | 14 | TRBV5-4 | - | TGTGCCAGCAGGCGACAGGTTTCCAACACTGAAGCTTTCTTT | CASRRQVSNTEAFF
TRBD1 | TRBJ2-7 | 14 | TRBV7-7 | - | TGTGCTAGCAGCGCCGGGACAGGGAAATACGAGCAGTACTTC | CASSAGTGKYEQYF
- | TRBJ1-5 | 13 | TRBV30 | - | TGTGCCTGGAGTCCCGGGGAACGACAGCCCCAGCATTTT | CAWSPGERQPQHF
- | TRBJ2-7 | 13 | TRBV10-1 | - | TGCGCCAGCAGTGGAGCGGACTCCTACGAGCAGTACTTC | CASSGADSYEQYF
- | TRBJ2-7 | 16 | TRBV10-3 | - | TGTGCCAGCAACCCGACTGTTGTCCCCTATTACTACGAGCAGTACTTC | CASNPTVVPYYYEQYF
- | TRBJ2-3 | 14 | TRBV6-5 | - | TGTGCCAGCAGTTCGAGGTTTGGCACAGATACGCAGTATTTT | CASSSRFGTDTQYF
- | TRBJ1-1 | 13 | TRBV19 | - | TGTGCCAGTAGTAGCAGTTTGAACACTGAAGCTTTCTTT | CASSSSLNTEAFF
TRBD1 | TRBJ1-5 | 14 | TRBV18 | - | TGTGCCAGCTCACCGGGACAGGGTGGACAGCCCCAGCATTTT | CASSPGQGGQPQHF
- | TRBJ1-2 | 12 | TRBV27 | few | TGTGCCAGCAGTCCCAGAGGGGCTGGCTACACCTTC | CASSPRGAGYTF
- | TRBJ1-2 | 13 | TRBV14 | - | TGTGCCAGCAGCCAAGGGGGATTCTATGGCTACACCTTC | CASSQGGFYGYTF
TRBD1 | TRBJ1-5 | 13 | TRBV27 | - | TGTGCCAGCAGTTGGGGACAGAATCAGCCCCAGCATTTT | CASSWGQNQPQHF
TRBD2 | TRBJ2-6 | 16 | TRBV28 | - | TGTGCCAGCAGTTTCGGGGGGGGCTTTGGGGCCAACGTCCTGACTTTC | CASSFGGGFGANVLTF
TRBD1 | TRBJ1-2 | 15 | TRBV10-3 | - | TGTGCCATCAGGACCGGGACAGGGACTAACTATGGCTACACCTTC | CAIRTGTGTNYGYTF
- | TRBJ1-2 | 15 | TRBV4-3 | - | TGCGCCAGCAGCCAAGATCTCGGGGGGAACTATGGCTACACCTTC | CASSQDLGGNYGYTF
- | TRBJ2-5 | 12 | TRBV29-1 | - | TGCAGCGTTGGGGGGTCAGGCGAGACCCAGTACTTC | CSVGGSGETQYF
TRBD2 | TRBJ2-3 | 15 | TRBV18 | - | TGTGCCAGCTCACCAAAAGCGGGAAGCACAGATACGCAGTATTTT | CASSPKAGSTDTQYF
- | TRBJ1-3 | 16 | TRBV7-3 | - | TGTGCCAGCAGCTTAACAGGGGCCCCACCTGGAAACACCATATATTTT | CASSLTGAPPGNTIYF
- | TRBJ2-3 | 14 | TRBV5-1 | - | TGCGCCATTTCAGGGGGAGGGAGCGGAGATACGCAGTATTTT | CAISGGGSGDTQYF
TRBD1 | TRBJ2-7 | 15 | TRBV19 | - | TGTGCCAGTAGTATAGGGACAGGGGGCCGCTACGAGCAGTACTTC | CASSIGTGGRYEQYF
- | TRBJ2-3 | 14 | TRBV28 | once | TGTGCCAGCAGATCTACGACTTTTACAGATACGCAGTATTTT | CASRSTTFTDTQYF
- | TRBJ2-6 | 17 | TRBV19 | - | TGTGCCAGTAGTCGAGTGGTACCTAGCTCTGGGGCCAACGTCCTGACTTTC | CASSRVVPSSGANVLTF